The T cell receptor (beta chain) under discussion was sequenced for a study of identical twins. CDR3 length: 16 amino acids. CDR1 ENHRY and CDR2 SYGVKD come from the germline V gene. V was cut by 6 bases and J by 2 bases, with 20 bases left in between. There are many counts of this clonotype. A template switching step contributed a universal primer site, while unique molecular identifiers were present in the cDNA. TCRdb analysed the 5' RACE reads with MiXCR anew, one entry per CDR3 protein. The sample carries about 570,000 distinct CDR3 sequences, approximately 10% recorded once. In addition, the sample was reused for a study of yellow fever vaccine responses in identical twins.

The gene calls are TRBV10-3 and TRBJ2-7; no clear D. The clonotype originates from a woman younger than 30 in good health. The specimen was PBMCs. The CDR3 loop reads CAIRKSDPPRTYEQYF. The CDR3 nucleotides read TGTGCCATCAGGAAATCGGACCCCCCTAGGACCTACGAGCAGTACTTC.